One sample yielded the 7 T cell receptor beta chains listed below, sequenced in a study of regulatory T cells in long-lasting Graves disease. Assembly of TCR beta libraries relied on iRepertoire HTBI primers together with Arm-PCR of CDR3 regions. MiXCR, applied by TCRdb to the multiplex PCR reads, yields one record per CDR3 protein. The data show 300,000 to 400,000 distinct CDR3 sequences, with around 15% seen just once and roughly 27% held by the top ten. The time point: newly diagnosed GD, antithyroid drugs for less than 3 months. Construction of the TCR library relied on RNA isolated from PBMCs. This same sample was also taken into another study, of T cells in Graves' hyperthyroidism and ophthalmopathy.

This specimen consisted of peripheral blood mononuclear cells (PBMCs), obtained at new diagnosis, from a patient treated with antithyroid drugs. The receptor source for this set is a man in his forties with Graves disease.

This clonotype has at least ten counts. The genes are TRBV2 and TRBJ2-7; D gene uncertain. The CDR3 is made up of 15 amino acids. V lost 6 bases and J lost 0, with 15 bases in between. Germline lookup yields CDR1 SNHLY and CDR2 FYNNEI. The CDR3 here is CASSGGRRSSYEQYF. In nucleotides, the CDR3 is TGTGCCAGCAGCGGTGGACGTCGTAGCTCCTACGAGCAGTACTTC.

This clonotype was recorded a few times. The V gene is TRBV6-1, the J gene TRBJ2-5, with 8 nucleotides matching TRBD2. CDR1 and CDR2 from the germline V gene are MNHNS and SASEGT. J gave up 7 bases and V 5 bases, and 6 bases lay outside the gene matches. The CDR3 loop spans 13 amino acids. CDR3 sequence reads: CASSSGGGVTQYF. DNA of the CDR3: TGTGCCAGCAGTAGCGGGGGTGGAGTGACCCAGTACTTC.

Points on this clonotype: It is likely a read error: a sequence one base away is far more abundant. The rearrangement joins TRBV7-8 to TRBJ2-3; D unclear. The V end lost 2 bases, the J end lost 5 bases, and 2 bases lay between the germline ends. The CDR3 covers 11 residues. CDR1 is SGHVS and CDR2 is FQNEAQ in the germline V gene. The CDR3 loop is CASSLIDTQYF. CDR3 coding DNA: TGTGCCAGCAGCTTAATAGATACGCAGTATTTT. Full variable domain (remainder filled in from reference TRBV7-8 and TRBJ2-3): GAGVSQSPRYKVAKRGQDVALRCDPISGHVSLFWYQQALGQGPEFLTYFQNEAQLDKSGLPSDRFFAERPEGSVSTLKIQRTQQEDSAVYLCASSLIDTQYFGPGTRLTVL.

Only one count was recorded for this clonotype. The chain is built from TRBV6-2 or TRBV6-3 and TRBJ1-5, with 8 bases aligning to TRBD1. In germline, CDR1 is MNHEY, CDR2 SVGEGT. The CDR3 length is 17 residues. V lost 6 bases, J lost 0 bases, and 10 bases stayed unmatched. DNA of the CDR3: TGTGCCAGCAGCACCGACAGGGGAGCCTATAGCAATCAGCCCCAGCATTTT. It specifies CASSTDRGAYSNQPQHF.

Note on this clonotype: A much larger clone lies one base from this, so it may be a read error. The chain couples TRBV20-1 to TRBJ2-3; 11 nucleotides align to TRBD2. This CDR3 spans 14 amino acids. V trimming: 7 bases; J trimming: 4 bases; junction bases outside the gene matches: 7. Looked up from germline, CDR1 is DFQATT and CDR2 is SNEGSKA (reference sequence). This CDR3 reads CSVVSGGVPDTQYF. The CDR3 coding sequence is TGCAGTGTCGTTAGCGGGGGGGTCCCAGATACGCAGTATTTT.

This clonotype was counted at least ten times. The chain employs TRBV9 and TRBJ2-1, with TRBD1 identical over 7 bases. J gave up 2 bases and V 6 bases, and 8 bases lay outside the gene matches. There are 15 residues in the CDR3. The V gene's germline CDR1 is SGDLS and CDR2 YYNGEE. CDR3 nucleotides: TGTGCCAGCACCCGTACAGGGGCACCCTACAATGAGCAGTTCTTC. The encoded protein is CASTRTGAPYNEQFF.

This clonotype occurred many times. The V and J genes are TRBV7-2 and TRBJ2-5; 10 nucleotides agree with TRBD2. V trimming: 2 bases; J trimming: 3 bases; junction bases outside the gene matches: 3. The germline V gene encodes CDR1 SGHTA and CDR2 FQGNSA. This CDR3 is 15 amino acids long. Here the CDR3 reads CASSLRTSGEETQYF. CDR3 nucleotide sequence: TGTGCCAGCAGCTTACGAACTAGCGGGGAAGAGACCCAGTACTTC.